This TCR beta chain was profiled in a study of cytomegalovirus exposure and HLA in healthy donors. Researchers ran the PCR with 60 Vbeta and 13 Jbeta primers. The data were produced by immunoSEQ multiplex PCR, yet TCRdb's version contains in-frame clones alone and is incomplete. The sample has around 140,000 clones; 65% to 80% are singletons. Germline loops: CDR1 DFQATT, CDR2 SNEGSKA (reference sequence). Trimming took 6 bases from V and 6 from J, leaving 11 bases between them. This CDR3 has 11 amino acids. This chain links TRBV20-1 with TRBJ1-2, with D possibly being TRBD1 (5 bases). The sequenced sample was PBMCs. The sequence came from a male donor in good health and CMV-seronegative. CDR3 nucleotides: TGCAGTGCACCTGGGGGGGATGGCTACACCTTC. Translating gives CSAPGGDGYTF.